These 19 T cell receptor beta chains were all obtained from the same sample, sequenced in a study of early T cells in non-severe SARS-CoV-2 infection. In TCRdb, the 5' RACE reads were re-called with MiXCR into one record per CDR3 protein. The profile shows tens of thousands of distinct CDR3 sequences, roughly an eighth of them singletons. Sequenced input: whole blood. Receptor source: an adult who was a healthcare worker with PCR-confirmed SARS-CoV-2 infection or an uninfected control (not recorded which).

This clonotype turned up a few times. The rearrangement joins TRBV7-9 to TRBJ2-2, with D possibly TRBD1 on 6 matching bases. The ends were cut back, 5 bases at V and 0 bases at J, with 16 bases in the middle. Germline CDR1 SEHNR, CDR2 FQNEAQ (reference sequence). The CDR3 runs 17 residues. Here the CDR3 DNA reads TGTGCCAGCAGCACCCGATGGGACACCTCGAACACCGGGGAGCTGTTTTTT. It codes for CASSTRWDTSNTGELFF.

The rearrangement joins TRBV25-1 to TRBJ1-1; D call uncertain. The CDR3 is 12 residues long. V was cut by 7 bases and J by 3 bases, with 9 bases left in between. From germline, CDR1 is MGHDK and CDR2 SYGVNS. The CDR3 loop reads CASIGSYTEAFF. The CDR3 DNA is TGTGCCAGCATAGGGAGTTACACTGAAGCTTTCTTT.

This clonotype has a handful of counts. J is TRBJ2-7 and V is TRBV6-2 or TRBV6-3; D might be TRBD1 (7 bases). The germline gives CDR1 MNHEY, CDR2 SVGEGT. Trimming stripped 8 bases from V and 2 bases from J, with 13 bases between. The CDR3 has 13 residues. This CDR3 is CASDQGEAYEQYF. In DNA form, the CDR3 reads TGTGCCAGCGACCAGGGGGAGGCCTACGAGCAGTACTTC.

This clonotype came up many times. The rearrangement joins TRBV6-6 to TRBJ2-7; TRBD1 agrees at 11 bases. Unmatched junction bases numbered 8, after V lost 5 bases and J lost 2 bases. The germline gives CDR1 MNHNY, CDR2 SVGAGI (reference sequence). This CDR3 is built from 16 residues. CDR3: CASSPGQGARTYEQYF. DNA of the CDR3: TGTGCCAGCAGTCCCGGACAGGGGGCGAGGACCTACGAGCAGTACTTC.

This clonotype has at least ten counts. The chain combines TRBV12-3 or TRBV12-4 with TRBJ2-2; no clear D gene. The CDR3 is 15 amino acids. With 2 bases removed from V and 0 bases from J, the gap between germline ends came to 7 bases. Here the CDR3 reads CASSLMAANTGELFF. CDR3 DNA sequence: TGTGCCAGCAGTTTAATGGCGGCGAACACCGGGGAGCTGTTTTTT.

J is TRBJ2-7 and V is TRBV6-5; 10 bases agree with TRBD2. CDR1 is MNHEY, CDR2 SVGAGI, per germline. The CDR3 is 15 residues long. V lost 6 bases, J lost 0 bases, and 5 bases stayed unmatched. For the CDR3, the DNA is TGTGCCAGCAGACCAGCGGGAGGGAGCTCCTACGAGCAGTACTTC. Protein sequence: CASRPAGGSSYEQYF.

This clonotype was seen repeatedly, ten times or more. The chain joins TRBV18 to TRBJ1-3, with D possibly being TRBD1 (6 bases). V was shortened by 3 bases and J by 0 bases, with 12 bases between the two germline ends. Per the germline V gene, CDR1 is KGHSH and CDR2 is LQKENI. The CDR3 consists of 16 residues. CDR3 loop: CASSPPTGNSGNTIYF. CDR3 nucleotides: TGTGCCAGCTCACCCCCCACAGGGAACTCTGGAAACACCATATATTTT.

This chain links TRBV6-2 or TRBV6-3 with TRBJ2-7, with a weak D call TRBD2 (6 bases). This CDR3 region has 14 residues. Germline V gene sequence: CDR1 MNHEY, CDR2 SVGEGT. Trimming left V 2 bases short and J 4 bases short, with 12 bases between. CDR3 sequence (DNA): TGTGCCAGCAGTTACGCCCTGGGGGGTTACGAGCAGTACTTC. It yields the protein CASSYALGGYEQYF.

The chain recombines TRBV20-1 with TRBJ1-6; possible D gene TRBD1, 6 bases. The CDR3 contains 13 residues. V lost 6 bases to trimming and J lost 6 bases, with 12 bases between them. Germline assignment: CDR1 DFQATT and CDR2 SNEGSKA (reference sequence). In DNA, the CDR3 is TGCAGTGCCGAGGGACACCCTAATTCACCCCTCCACTTT. Residues: CSAEGHPNSPLHF.

This clonotype appeared many times. The chain links TRBV2 to TRBJ1-5; D unclear. V dropped 4 bases and J dropped 3 bases, with 7 bases sitting between them. Germline CDR1 is SNHLY and CDR2 is FYNNEI. CDR3 length: 13 residues. CDR3 sequence (DNA): TGTGCCAGCAGTGGCTCATTCAATCAGCCCCAGCATTTT. This translates into CASSGSFNQPQHF.

The chain employs TRBV5-1 and TRBJ1-2; D ambiguous. The CDR3 loop spans 15 amino acids. CDR1 and CDR2 from the germline V gene are SGHRS and YFSETQ. V was pared by 0 bases and J by 0 bases, with 9 bases between. The CDR3 region is CASSLGGGPNYGYTF. As DNA, the CDR3 is TGCGCCAGCAGCTTGGGAGGCGGTCCTAACTATGGCTACACCTTC.

This clonotype was recorded many times. V gene TRBV29-1 combines with J gene TRBJ1-5; D gene ambiguous. The CDR3 is 14 residues long. The V end was cut by 2 bases, the J end by 0 bases, with 8 bases between. In germline, CDR1 is SQVTM, CDR2 ANQGSEA. Written as DNA, the CDR3 is TGCAGCGTTGAAAGTCCGGATAGCAATCAGCCCCAGCATTTT. Amino acids: CSVESPDSNQPQHF.

This clonotype was seen only a few times. V and J are TRBV7-9 and TRBJ2-6; D not certain. Germline V gene lookup returns CDR1 SEHNR and CDR2 FQNEAQ (reference sequence). This CDR3 region has 15 residues. V dropped 1 base and J dropped 0 bases, with 4 bases sitting between them. As DNA, the CDR3 is TGTGCCAGCAGCTTAGTTTTCTCTGGGGCCAACGTCCTGACTTTC. Protein: CASSLVFSGANVLTF.

The chain couples TRBV4-2 to TRBJ2-7, with no clear D. Trimming left V 1 base short and J 4 bases short, with 8 bases between. From germline, CDR1 is LGHNA and CDR2 YNFKEQ. This CDR3 region has 13 residues. The CDR3 spells CASSQVSLYEQYF. The CDR3 DNA reads as TGTGCCAGCAGCCAAGTTAGCCTTTACGAGCAGTACTTC.

The chain uses TRBV7-8 and TRBJ2-1, with 8 bases that match TRBD1. Trimming at V came to 6 bases and at J to 8 bases, leaving 15 bases not matched to a gene. This CDR3 has 16 amino acids. The germline V gene encodes CDR1 SGHVS and CDR2 FQNEAQ. As DNA, the CDR3 is TGTGCCAGCAGTTCCCAGACAGGGGAATTTACGTATGAGCAGTTCTTC. It codes for CASSSQTGEFTYEQFF.

The rearrangement joins TRBV7-9 to TRBJ2-5, with 7 bases that match TRBD2. Germline values: CDR1 SEHNR, CDR2 FQNEAQ (reference sequence). This CDR3 contains 14 residues. J was trimmed by 9 bases and V by 2 bases; bases with no gene match: 9. CDR3 sequence reads: CASSLLGSREAQYF. CDR3 in DNA: TGTGCCAGCAGCTTACTGGGGTCTCGGGAGGCCCAGTACTTC.

This clonotype was counted a few times. V usage is TRBV5-6 and J usage is TRBJ1-5; a weak D match, TRBD1 (5 bases). The CDR3 sequence is 16 residues long. V was pared by 0 bases and J by 11 bases, with 21 bases between. In germline, CDR1 is SGHDT, CDR2 YYEEEE. CDR3 protein: CASSLGAGRESDSQHF. The CDR3 nucleotides read TGTGCCAGCAGCTTGGGGGCAGGGAGAGAATCAGACTCCCAGCATTTT.

This clonotype was recorded a few times. V is TRBV12-3 or TRBV12-4 and J is TRBJ1-1; TRBD1 is a possible D gene (5 bases). This CDR3 is 13 amino acids long. DNA for the CDR3: TGTGCTACTCATGGGGGAGCGAACACTGAAGCTTTCTTT. This gives the protein CATHGGANTEAFF.

This clonotype has only a few counts. This chain links TRBV28 with TRBJ2-7; D gene ambiguous. V gave up 3 bases and J gave up 1 base, with 10 bases separating them. This CDR3 is built from 14 residues. The germline gives CDR1 MDHEN, CDR2 SYDVKM. The chain's CDR3 is CASSLLFRSYEQYF. The CDR3 bases are TGTGCCAGCAGTTTGTTGTTCCGGTCCTACGAGCAGTACTTC.